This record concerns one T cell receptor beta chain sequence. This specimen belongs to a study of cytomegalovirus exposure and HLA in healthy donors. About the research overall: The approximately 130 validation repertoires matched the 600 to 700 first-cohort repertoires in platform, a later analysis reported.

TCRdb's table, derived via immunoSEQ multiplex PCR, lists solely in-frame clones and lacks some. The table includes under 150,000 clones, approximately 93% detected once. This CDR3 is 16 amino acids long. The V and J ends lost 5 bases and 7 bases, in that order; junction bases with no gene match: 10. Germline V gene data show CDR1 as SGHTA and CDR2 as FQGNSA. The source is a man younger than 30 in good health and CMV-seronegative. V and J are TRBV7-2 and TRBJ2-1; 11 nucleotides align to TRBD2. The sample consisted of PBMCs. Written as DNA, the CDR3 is TGTGCCAGCAGCCCTGCCGGACTAGCGGGTTATAATGAGCAGTTCTTC. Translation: CASSPAGLAGYNEQFF.